A single sample gave rise to the 29 T cell receptor beta chains below, sequenced in a study of shared clonotypes between healthy human individuals. Here immunoSEQ multiplex PCR was the method, and the copy in TCRdb shows in-frame clones only, minus some. The repertoire consists of some 2,400,000 clones, with about 94% occurring once and the leading ten covering 0.13%. Material: naive CD4+ T cells sorted from blood. Indicated subset: CD45RA+ positively selected. The receptors were sampled from a man aged 18 to 30 in good health.

Turning to this clone: Other DNA sequences within the sample encode an identical CDR3. The chain is built from TRBV30 and TRBJ1-4; D unresolved. CDR1 and CDR2 (germline): GTSNPN, SVGIG (reference sequence). CDR3 length: 11 amino acids. V gave up 2 bases and J gave up 8 bases, with 6 bases separating them. CDR3 sequence (DNA): TGTGCCTGGAGTTTGGGGGAAAAACTGTTTTTT. Translating it yields CAWSLGEKLFF.

The chain has TRBV5-1 and TRBJ2-3; possibly TRBD1 for D (5 bases). V lost 4 bases, J lost 2 bases, and 8 bases lay in between. Germline CDR1 and CDR2: SGHRS and YFSETQ. The CDR3 totals 13 residues. Written as DNA, the CDR3 is TGCGCCAGCAGCCCAGGGTTCACAGATACGCAGTATTTT. It translates to CASSPGFTDTQYF.

J is TRBJ2-1 and V is TRBV10-3, with D possibly called TRBD1 or TRBD2 (5 bases each). V was cut by 2 bases and J by 9 bases, with 8 bases left in between. Germline assignment: CDR1 ENHRY and CDR2 SYGVKD. The CDR3 runs 12 residues. DNA for the CDR3: TGTGCCATCAGTGAGCCTGGGGGTGAGCAGTTCTTC. Translation gives CAISEPGGEQFF.

The V gene is TRBV5-1, the J gene TRBJ2-3; 9 bases are shared with TRBD1. Germline trimming cut 1 base from V and 4 bases from J; bases unmatched to any gene: 1. The CDR3 has 14 amino acids. From germline, CDR1 is SGHRS and CDR2 YFSETQ. CDR3: CASSLRTGADTQYF. In nucleotides, the CDR3 is TGCGCCAGCAGCTTGAGGACAGGGGCAGATACGCAGTATTTT. Looking up the rest from reference TRBV5-1 and TRBJ2-3 gives the full variable domain: KAGVTQTPRYLIKTRGQQVTLSCSPISGHRSVSWYQQTPGQGLQFLFEYFSETQRNKGNFPGRFSGRQFSNSRSEMNVSTLELGDSALYLCASSLRTGADTQYFGPGTRLTVL.

This rearrangement joins TRBV7-9 to TRBJ1-2, with no clear D. Looked up from germline, CDR1 is SEHNR and CDR2 is FQNEAQ (reference sequence). The CDR3 loop spans 14 amino acids. The V end lost 1 base, the J end lost 7 bases, and 13 bases lay between the germline ends. The CDR3 DNA reads TGTGCCAGCAGCTTAGGTGGCCAACCCTCTGGCTACACCTTC. It codes for CASSLGGQPSGYTF.

The CDR3 DNA reads as TGTGCCAGCACGGACACTACGAACACCGGGGAGCTGTTTTTT. Amino acid sequence: CASTDTTNTGELFF. This chain uses TRBV28 with TRBJ2-2, with D possibly TRBD1 on 5 matching bases. Germline CDR1 is MDHEN and CDR2 is SYDVKM. With 7 bases removed from V and 0 bases from J, the gap between germline ends came to 9 bases. The CDR3 sequence is 14 residues long.

In the case of this clone: Other nucleotide sequences from this sample produce the same CDR3. The rearrangement links TRBV25-1 to TRBJ2-3; 9 positions match TRBD1. The CDR3 length is 14 residues. From germline, CDR1 is MGHDK and CDR2 SYGVNS. Trimming took 5 bases from V and 1 from J; bases not matched to a gene: 1. The CDR3 reads CASSRTGGTDTQYF. CDR3 nucleotide sequence: TGTGCCAGCAGTCGGACAGGGGGCACAGATACGCAGTATTTT.

J is TRBJ2-1 and V is TRBV9, with 7 nucleotides matching TRBD1. Trimming took 4 bases from V and 8 from J; bases not matched to a gene: 6. The CDR3 loop spans 13 amino acids. Germline V lookup: CDR1 SGDLS, CDR2 YYNGEE. CDR3 DNA sequence: TGTGCCAGCAGCCAAACAGGGGATGATGAGCAGTTCTTC. As protein: CASSQTGDDEQFF.

This rearrangement joins TRBV15 to TRBJ2-7, with D perhaps matching TRBD1 (5 bases). V lost 3 bases and J lost 2, with 11 bases in between. This CDR3 is built from 14 residues. The V gene's germline CDR1 is LNHNV and CDR2 YYDKDF (reference sequence). The CDR3 bases are TGTGCCACCAGCAGGGTGCAGGGTGCCTACGAGCAGTACTTC. Translating gives CATSRVQGAYEQYF.

A single count supports this clone. The gene calls are TRBV10-2 and TRBJ2-2, with 11 bases matching TRBD1. The CDR3 sequence is 14 residues long. The ends lost 8 bases at V and 5 bases at J; junction bases unmatched: 4. Germline CDR1 WSHSY, CDR2 SAAADI. CDR3 DNA: TGCGCCAGCTCCGGGACAGGGGGAACCGGGGAGCTGTTTTTT. This gives the protein CASSGTGGTGELFF.

This chain links TRBV28 with TRBJ2-1; 12 bases match TRBD1. V lost 4 bases and J lost 7; bases outside the gene matches: 8. CDR1 and CDR2 from the germline V gene are MDHEN and SYDVKM. This CDR3 has 16 amino acids. In DNA form, the CDR3 reads TGTGCCAGCAGTTCCCCCGGGACAGGGGGCGGAAATGAGCAGTTCTTC. This encodes CASSSPGTGGGNEQFF.

The chain joins TRBV27 to TRBJ2-7, with TRBD1 matching over 10 bases. V shed 5 bases and J 3 bases; nucleotides not matched to a gene: 16. The CDR3 extends over 18 amino acids. Per germline, CDR1 MNHEY and CDR2 SMNVEV (reference sequence). The CDR3 coding sequence is TGTGCCAGCAGTAGTCTCGGGACAGGGGCCGCCTTGTACTACGAGCAGTACTTC. Translation: CASSSLGTGAALYYEQYF.

Comment on this clone: Different DNA sequences within this sample yield the same CDR3. The chain carries TRBV6-1 and TRBJ1-2, with D tentatively TRBD1 (6 bases). The germline V and J ends were trimmed by 3 bases and 5 bases, with 10 bases remaining between them. The CDR3 contains 13 residues. Germline lookup yields CDR1 MNHNS and CDR2 SASEGT. The CDR3 is CASSETGGYGYTF. The CDR3 DNA sequence: TGTGCCAGCAGTGAGACAGGAGGGTATGGCTACACCTTC.

Comments on this clone: This CDR3 is also generated by other DNA sequences in the sample. This chain uses TRBV7-2 with TRBJ1-2, with TRBD1 identical over 9 bases. The CDR3 spans 15 residues. Trimming cost V 4 bases and J 2 bases; bases outside gene matches: 5. CDR1 SGHTA and CDR2 FQGNSA come from the germline V gene. The CDR3, as DNA: TGTGCCAGCAGCTCAAGGGGACAGGGCAACTATGGCTACACCTTC. This codes for CASSSRGQGNYGYTF.

Concerning this clone: Other DNA sequences in this specimen translate into the identical CDR3. The V gene is TRBV30, the J gene TRBJ1-1; D unclear. This CDR3 is built from 11 residues. Germline CDR1 reads GTSNPN; CDR2 reads SVGIG (reference sequence). Trimming took 2 bases from V and 3 from J, leaving 4 bases between them. CDR3 in DNA: TGTGCCTGGAGTCCTTACACTGAAGCTTTCTTT. The encoded protein is CAWSPYTEAFF.

As regards this clone: Other DNA sequences in this specimen translate into the identical CDR3. V usage is TRBV30 and J usage is TRBJ1-2; no clear D gene. This CDR3 comprises 13 residues. Trimming pared 0 bases from V and 1 base from J, leaving 6 bases between. CDR1 is GTSNPN and CDR2 is SVGIG in the germline V gene (reference sequence). CDR3 residues: CAWSVGSNYGYTF. CDR3 DNA sequence: TGTGCCTGGAGTGTCGGGAGTAACTATGGCTACACCTTC.

The chain couples TRBV18 to TRBJ2-1; 9 bases line up with TRBD2. From germline, CDR1 is KGHSH and CDR2 LQKENI. After removal of 3 bases from V and 10 bases from J, the junction contained 10 bases not matched to a gene. CDR3 length equals 15 residues. CDR3 nucleotides: TGTGCCAGCTCACCCGGGACTAGCCGGCCCATCGAGCAGTTCTTC. Encoded protein: CASSPGTSRPIEQFF.

Remarks on this clone: Other DNA sequences in the same sample also yield this CDR3. The rearrangement links TRBV6-6 to TRBJ2-6; D not resolved. The ends were cut back, 10 bases at V and 1 base at J, with 5 bases in the middle. This CDR3 region has 12 residues. Germline V gene sequence: CDR1 MNHNY, CDR2 SVGAGI (reference sequence). CDR3 in amino acids: CATSSGANVLTF. The CDR3 DNA reads TGTGCCACTTCTTCTGGGGCCAACGTCCTGACTTTC.

In its sample, this clone was seen once. The genes are TRBV6-6 and TRBJ2-5, with unresolved D. The germline V gene has CDR1 MNHNY and CDR2 SVGAGI (reference sequence). The CDR3 length is 12 residues. Trimming stripped 7 bases from V and 5 bases from J, with 11 bases between. The CDR3 nucleotides read TGTGCCAGCAAGGGTTTCTCGGAGACCCAGTACTTC. Amino acid sequence: CASKGFSETQYF.

This rearrangement joins TRBV2 to TRBJ1-3; possible D gene TRBD1, 5 bases. Germline CDR1 and CDR2: SNHLY and FYNNEI. The CDR3 length is 15 residues. The ends were cut back, 3 bases at V and 4 bases at J, with 13 bases in the middle. CDR3 nucleotide sequence: TGTGCCAGCAGTGAGCGCACAGGCGGCGGAAACACCATATATTTT. Translation: CASSERTGGGNTIYF.

This rearrangement joins TRBV7-8 to TRBJ1-1, with D unclear. Germline assignment: CDR1 SGHVS and CDR2 FQNEAQ. The CDR3 covers 12 residues. The ends were cut back, 5 bases at V and 10 bases at J, with 14 bases in the middle. In DNA, the CDR3 is TGTGCCAGCAGCCCTACATTGGCGGGAGCTTTCTTT. Residues: CASSPTLAGAFF. The full variable domain, with the rest looked up from reference TRBV7-8 and TRBJ1-1, is GAGVSQSPRYKVAKRGQDVALRCDPISGHVSLFWYQQALGQGPEFLTYFQNEAQLDKSGLPSDRFFAERPEGSVSTLKIQRTQQEDSAVYLCASSPTLAGAFFGQGTRLTVV.

This sequence joins TRBV7-9 and TRBJ2-5; 7 bases are a match to TRBD2. The V gene end was trimmed by 1 base and the J gene end by 1 base; junction bases not matched to a gene: 6. Germline loops: CDR1 SEHNR, CDR2 FQNEAQ (reference sequence). This CDR3 spans 16 amino acids. The CDR3 nucleotides read TGTGCCAGCAGCTTAGGTCTAGCGGCGCCCCAAGAGACCCAGTACTTC. It yields the protein CASSLGLAAPQETQYF.

V and J are TRBV4-1 and TRBJ1-5, with 8 bases fitting TRBD1. Germline V gene sequence: CDR1 MGHRA, CDR2 YSYEKL. CDR3 size: 18 residues. V trimming: 5 bases; J trimming: 5 bases; junction bases outside the gene matches: 17. Here the CDR3 reads CASSNQFPGGSGDQPQHF. The CDR3 nucleotides are TGCGCCAGCAGCAACCAGTTCCCAGGGGGCTCTGGCGATCAGCCCCAGCATTTT.

The gene calls are TRBV9 and TRBJ2-7, with TRBD1 identical over 7 bases. The CDR3 loop spans 13 amino acids. Per the germline V gene, CDR1 is SGDLS and CDR2 is YYNGEE. V shed 4 bases and J 7 bases; nucleotides not matched to a gene: 8. The CDR3 loop is CASSTTGEVEQYF. The CDR3 DNA sequence: TGTGCCAGCAGCACAACAGGGGAAGTTGAGCAGTACTTC.

This clone has only one observation. The rearrangement links TRBV10-1 to TRBJ2-3, with TRBD2 matching 12 bases. The V gene's germline CDR1 is WNHNN and CDR2 SYGVQD (reference sequence). J lost 4 bases, V lost 4 bases, and 6 bases had no gene match. The CDR3 contains 16 residues. The CDR3 DNA is TGCGCCAGCAGTGGTTCCCTAGCGGGAGGGCCAGATACGCAGTATTTT. Translation gives CASSGSLAGGPDTQYF.

The V and J genes are TRBV4-1 and TRBJ2-5; 9 bases match TRBD2. The junction had 10 bases not matched to a gene; V was cut back by 1 base and J by 4 bases. CDR3 length: 17 amino acids. Germline V gene lookup returns CDR1 MGHRA and CDR2 YSYEKL. The CDR3, as DNA: TGCGCCAGCAGCCAAGGTGCGGTCGCGGGGGGGAGAGAGACCCAGTACTTC. Amino acids: CASSQGAVAGGRETQYF.

V is TRBV18 and J is TRBJ1-3, with TRBD1 matching over 9 bases. Germline CDR1 and CDR2: KGHSH and LQKENI. Losses at the gene ends were 2 bases for V and 4 bases for J; bases not matched to a gene: 3. This CDR3 region has 15 residues. The chain's CDR3 is CASSPTGGRGNTIYF. CDR3 DNA sequence: TGTGCCAGCTCACCAACAGGGGGCCGAGGAAACACCATATATTTT. Drawing the rest from reference TRBV18 and TRBJ1-3, the complete variable domain is NAGVMQNPRHLVRRRGQEARLRCSPMKGHSHVYWYRQLPEEGLKFMVYLQKENIIDESGMPKERFSAEFPKEGPSILRIQQVVRGDSAAYFCASSPTGGRGNTIYFGEGSWLTVV.

Worth noting for this clone: This specimen includes other DNA sequences encoding the same CDR3. The genes are TRBV28 and TRBJ1-5, with TRBD1 matching 11 bases. After removal of 6 bases from V and 6 bases from J, the junction contained 7 bases not matched to a gene. The germline V gene has CDR1 MDHEN and CDR2 SYDVKM. The CDR3 has 15 residues. The CDR3 nucleotides read TGTGCCAGCAGGCCAGGACAGGGGGCTGGTCAGCCCCAGCATTTT. Translation gives CASRPGQGAGQPQHF.

The V gene is TRBV10-3, the J gene TRBJ1-2, with D possibly being TRBD1 (6 bases). The V gene's germline CDR1 is ENHRY and CDR2 SYGVKD. This CDR3 region has 12 residues. V shed 8 bases and J shed 4 bases, with 11 bases lying between them. CDR3 sequence reads: CAIAGGPYGYTF. The CDR3 DNA follows: TGTGCCATCGCTGGGGGGCCCTATGGCTACACCTTC.